The entry below gives a single T cell receptor (beta chain) sequence along with its context. Its antigen specificity is not known. Per-base quality was not reported, and no clone a single base away is much larger than it. This entry is derived from a study of blood T cell repertoires in COVID-19 (dated by TCRdb to 2019 to 2021). Describing the broader study: Collaborator samples came from the United States, Italy and Spain and covered acute and convalescent phases of COVID-19. HLA class I and class II types, where available, came from metadata supplied by the sample provider rather than from assay-based typing. A de-identified subject ID, COVID-19 status, age in years and sex were almost always included in the sample metadata. A freely available public database, intended as a resource for researchers studying the immune response to SARS-CoV-2, is where the repertoires were released. The samples were drawn from two sources: the first 160 participants of the ongoing ImmuneRACE study, and over 1,000 subjects contributed by 6 global collaborators. The material from the prospective study consisted of cDNA or gDNA derived from T cells, B-cell-depleted T cells, or PBMCs. The dataset comprised deeply sampled blood TCRbeta repertoires from subjects exposed to, actively infected with, or recovered from COVID-19. Overall study outcomes, separate from this receptor: How much clinical and demographic metadata was included differed by source and by participant, and the metadata was provided uncurated.

The collaborating institutions used their own protocols to collect whole blood in K2EDTA tubes. For TCRbeta analysis, collaborators shipped samples as frozen whole blood, isolated PBMCs, or DNA extracted from either of those sample types. V loses 4 bases at its end and J loses 2 bases; junction bases beyond the gene matches: 15. There are 19 amino acids in the CDR3, from cysteine to phenylalanine inclusive. Here the CDR3 DNA is all that survives: 57 bases in frame from base 1. Via the germline V gene, CDR1 is SGHTA and CDR2 FQGNSA. The immunoSEQ Assay, a bias-controlled multiplex PCR, was used to amplify TCRbeta CDR3 regions from genomic DNA. The authors processed their data as follows. Nucleated cell counts per sample were estimated from amplification of reference gene primers within the assay. To quantify the absolute abundance of each unique TCRbeta CDR3 rearrangement, sequence reads were collapsed and filtered. For each sample, productive Simpson clonality was calculated by taking the square root of Simpson's diversity index across productive rearrangements. TCRdb stores this immuneACCESS table with in-frame sequences only. Part of the clones is absent; in the studies checked, under half of the shortfall reflects unresolved V genes, and no reason is known for the rest. The V and J calls and clone size are taken from that table; D and trimming were inferred from the DNA. Counted in this sample were about 160,000 clones; roughly 84% of them appeared once. The top ten clonotypes cover 0.8% to 1.2% of the sample.

Sequences were obtained from peripheral blood. The chain is made from TRBV7-2 and TRBJ1-2, with 11 bases in between that match TRBD1. The receptor comes from a man in his forties with acute or convalescent COVID-19. The DNA is TGTGCCAGCAGCTCCACACCATGGACAGGGGGCTCCCTGAACTATGGCTACACCTTC. Translation gives CASSSTPWTGGSLNYGYTF.